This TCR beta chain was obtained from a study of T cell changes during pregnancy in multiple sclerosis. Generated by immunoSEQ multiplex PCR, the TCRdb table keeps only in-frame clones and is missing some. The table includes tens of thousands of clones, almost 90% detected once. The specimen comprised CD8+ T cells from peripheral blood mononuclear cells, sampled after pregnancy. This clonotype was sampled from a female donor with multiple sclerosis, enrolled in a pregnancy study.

CDR3 DNA sequence: TGTGCCAGCAGTGTCGGGGGTGATACGCAGTATTTT. As protein: CASSVGGDTQYF. The rearrangement joins TRBV6-1 to TRBJ2-3; tentative D call: TRBD2 (6 bases). Germline V gene sequence: CDR1 MNHNS, CDR2 SASEGT. Trimming took off 4 bases at V and 6 bases at J, with 8 bases between the two ends. There are 12 residues in the CDR3.